Sequencing of this T cell receptor beta chain was carried out in a study of blood T cell repertoires in COVID-19. Study in general: Some COVID-19 samples were acute and others convalescent; all came from the United States, Italy and Spain. T cells, B-cell-depleted T cells, or PBMCs supplied cDNA or gDNA.

The CDR3 contains 15 residues. Germline V CDR1 and CDR2: LNHNV, YYDKDF (reference sequence). J lost 12 bases, V lost 1 base, and 9 bases had no gene match. Here immunoSEQ multiplex PCR was the method, and the copy in TCRdb shows in-frame clones only, minus some. The sample holds 100,000 to 150,000 clones, 79% seen once. What was sequenced was peripheral blood. This chain links TRBV15 with TRBJ1-1, with 12 bases identical to TRBD1. This TCR derives from a man aged 35 to 55 with active or convalescent COVID-19. This chain's CDR3 is CATSRGGQGAPTSFF. DNA of the CDR3: TGTGCCACCAGCAGAGGGGGACAGGGGGCCCCGACGTCTTTCTTT. The variable domain in full, with the rest retrieved from reference TRBV15 and TRBJ1-1, is DAMVIQNPRYQVTQFGKPVTLSCSQTLNHNVMYWYQQKSSQAPKLLFHYYDKDFNNEADTPDNFQSRRPNTSFCFLDIRSPGLGDTAMYLCATSRGGQGAPTSFFGQGTRLTVV.